These 20 T cell receptor beta chains share one sample of origin, sequenced in a study of OX40 agonist ivuxolimab in advanced cancers. Here immunoSEQ multiplex PCR was the method, and the copy in TCRdb shows in-frame clones only, minus some. The sample carries some 70,000 clones, more than 70% recorded once. Sample: CD4+ or CD8+ T cells sorted from blood, taken in a trial of the OX40 agonist ivuxolimab. The source is an adult with an advanced solid tumor such as melanoma, head and neck, liver or kidney cancer.

CDR3: CASISGTTRTQYF. DNA for the CDR3: TGTGCCAGCATATCGGGGACAACGAGGACCCAGTACTTC. The V and J genes are TRBV6-6 and TRBJ2-5; TRBD1 might be the D (6 bases). The V end was cut by 7 bases, the J end by 7 bases, with 16 bases between. The CDR3 length is 13 residues. Germline V lookup: CDR1 MNHNY, CDR2 SVGAGI (reference sequence).

The CDR3 protein is CASSSPSPGLASDTQYF. In nucleotides, the CDR3 is TGTGCCAGCAGCTCGCCCTCCCCGGGACTAGCATCTGATACGCAGTATTTT. The chain couples TRBV5-4 to TRBJ2-3; 9 nucleotides agree with TRBD2. The CDR3 is 17 amino acids. Trimming removed 3 bases from V and 6 bases from J; junction bases left unmatched: 14. Germline CDR1 SGHNT, CDR2 YYREEE (reference sequence).

This clone came up once. This chain joins TRBV18 and TRBJ2-3, with 7 positions matching TRBD1. This CDR3 spans 14 amino acids. In germline, CDR1 is KGHSH, CDR2 LQKENI. V was clipped by 2 bases and J by 5 bases; unmatched bases: 4. CDR3: CASSPGTAGDTQYF. CDR3 sequence (DNA): TGTGCCAGCTCACCAGGGACAGCTGGAGATACGCAGTATTTT. Using reference TRBV18 and TRBJ2-3 for the parts outside the CDR3, the full variable domain is NAGVMQNPRHLVRRRGQEARLRCSPMKGHSHVYWYRQLPEEGLKFMVYLQKENIIDESGMPKERFSAEFPKEGPSILRIQQVVRGDSAAYFCASSPGTAGDTQYFGPGTRLTVL.

The CDR3 DNA is TGTGCCAGCTCCCGGGGGAAAGGACGTGAAGAGACCCAGTACTTC. This encodes CASSRGKGREETQYF. V and J are TRBV28 and TRBJ2-5; the D gene is possibly TRBD2 (6 bases). Trimming removed 8 bases at V and 3 bases at J, with 19 bases between. The germline V gene has CDR1 MDHEN and CDR2 SYDVKM. The CDR3 is 15 amino acids.

As concerns this clone: The sample has other DNA sequences that encode this CDR3 too. The V and J genes are TRBV18 and TRBJ2-3, with 8 bases matching TRBD1. The CDR3 totals 15 residues. Germline CDR1 is KGHSH and CDR2 is LQKENI. After removal of 3 bases from V and 1 base from J, the junction contained 3 bases not matched to a gene. CDR3 in DNA: TGTGCCAGCTCACCTCGACAGGGGCGCACAGATACGCAGTATTTT. Its translation: CASSPRQGRTDTQYF.

This clone came up once. The rearrangement joins TRBV5-1 to TRBJ1-1; D is perhaps TRBD1 (5 bases). From germline, CDR1 is SGHRS and CDR2 YFSETQ. The CDR3 totals 16 residues. Trimming pared 3 bases from V and 4 bases from J, leaving 19 bases between. CDR3 amino acids: CASSSIPDTKVTEAFF. The CDR3 coding sequence is TGCGCCAGCAGCTCAATACCGGACACCAAGGTCACTGAAGCTTTCTTT.

The V gene is TRBV5-1, the J gene TRBJ1-1; D may be TRBD1 (5 bases). From germline, CDR1 is SGHRS and CDR2 YFSETQ. The V gene lost 0 bases and the J gene lost 3 bases, with 9 bases spanning the gap. The CDR3 has 14 residues. This CDR3 is CASSLAGFDTEAFF. In DNA form, the CDR3 reads TGCGCCAGCAGCTTGGCAGGGTTCGACACTGAAGCTTTCTTT.

This clone has only a few counts. CDR3 sequence reads: CASRPITERTDTQYF. CDR3 nucleotide sequence: TGTGCCAGCCGACCGATCACAGAAAGGACAGATACGCAGTATTTT. The chain employs TRBV14 and TRBJ2-3; D uncertain. The V gene's germline CDR1 is SGHDN and CDR2 FVKESK. Trimming took 8 bases from V and 3 from J, leaving 18 bases between them. This CDR3 comprises 15 residues.

This clone turned up a few times. V gene TRBV30 combines with J gene TRBJ1-1; no clear D. Trimming stripped 7 bases from V and 3 bases from J, with 6 bases between. Germline V lookup: CDR1 GTSNPN, CDR2 SVGIG (reference sequence). The CDR3 is made up of 10 amino acids. The CDR3 region is CALNDTEAFF. CDR3 nucleotides: TGTGCCTTGAACGACACTGAAGCTTTCTTT.

This chain uses TRBV5-4 with TRBJ2-6; a possible D gene is TRBD2 (5 bases). Germline CDR1 is SGHNT and CDR2 is YYREEE (reference sequence). This CDR3 comprises 17 residues. The V gene lost 3 bases and the J gene lost 4 bases, with 17 bases spanning the gap. The CDR3 bases are TGTGCCAGCAGCTCCTCAACTCTAGCAGCCGGGGCCAACGTCCTGACTTTC. Translated: CASSSSTLAAGANVLTF. Combining the CDR3 with reference TRBV5-4 and TRBJ2-6 gives the whole variable domain ETGVTQSPTHLIKTRGQQVTLRCSSQSGHNTVSWYQQALGQGPQFIFQYYREEENGRGNFPPRFSGLQFPNYSSELNVNALELDDSALYLCASSSSTLAAGANVLTFGAGSRLTVL.

This clone has a handful of counts. The CDR3 DNA sequence: TGTGCCAGCAGCTTTCTTACGGACACTGAAGCTTTCTTT. It specifies CASSFLTDTEAFF. This chain links TRBV7-3 with TRBJ1-1; D gene ambiguous. Germline CDR1 SGHTA, CDR2 FQGTGA. V was pared by 3 bases and J by 3 bases, with 8 bases between. The CDR3 is made up of 13 amino acids.

J is TRBJ2-5 and V is TRBV5-1; 10 bases are a match to TRBD2. TRBJ2-7 matches the DNA end more closely, so the J call is doubtful. The CDR3 loop spans 14 amino acids. Germline V CDR1 and CDR2: SGHRS, YFSETQ. The CDR3, as DNA: TGCGCCAGCAGCTTTCTAGCGGGAGAGGGCGAGCAGTACTTC. Amino acids: CASSFLAGEGEQYF.

V gene TRBV7-2 combines with J gene TRBJ1-2; D gene unclear. This CDR3 has 11 amino acids. From germline, CDR1 is SGHTA and CDR2 FQGNSA. Between the trimmed V and J ends, which lost 2 bases and 13 bases, there was a span of 11 bases. CDR3 in DNA: TGTGCCAGCAGCTTATTGACCGTCGGCACCTTC. Its protein product is CASSLLTVGTF.

This clone was seen only once. This rearrangement joins TRBV12-5 to TRBJ1-4; possibly TRBD1 for D (5 bases). Germline V gene lookup returns CDR1 LGHNT and CDR2 FRNRAP. The CDR3 spans 15 residues. Trimming cost V 3 bases and J 5 bases, with 13 bases left between them. The CDR3 bases are TGTGCTAGTGGTTTAGTTACCAGGGAGAATGAAAAACTGTTTTTT. This gives the protein CASGLVTRENEKLFF. Filled out from reference TRBV12-5 and TRBJ1-4, the complete variable domain reads DARVTQTPRHKVTEMGQEVTMRCQPILGHNTVFWYRQTMMQGLELLAYFRNRAPLDDSGMPKDRFSAEMPDATLATLKIQPSEPRDSAVYFCASGLVTRENEKLFFGSGTQLSVL.

The chain uses TRBV12-5 and TRBJ2-1; D is unclear. The CDR3 contains 14 residues. V dropped 3 bases and J dropped 5 bases, with 11 bases sitting between them. Germline V lookup: CDR1 LGHNT, CDR2 FRNRAP. The CDR3 nucleotides read TGTGCTAGTGGTTTCGAGACTGCCCACAATGAGCAGTTCTTC. Translating gives CASGFETAHNEQFF.

This chain uses TRBV6-5 with TRBJ1-2; D gene uncertain. The CDR3 is 14 amino acids. The V end lost 4 bases, the J end lost 6 bases, and 15 bases lay between the germline ends. CDR1 and CDR2 from the germline V gene are MNHEY and SVGAGI. CDR3 nucleotide sequence: TGTGCCAGCAGTTCCGACCTCAACGGGGATGGCTACACCTTC. Translating gives CASSSDLNGDGYTF.

DNA of the CDR3: TGTGCCAGCAGTTTACGGGACGGAGGAATCTACGAGCAGTACTTC. It specifies CASSLRDGGIYEQYF. V gene TRBV27 combines with J gene TRBJ2-7; D may be TRBD1 or TRBD2 (5 bases each). Germline V gene lookup returns CDR1 MNHEY and CDR2 SMNVEV (reference sequence). CDR3 length: 15 residues. V lost 2 bases to trimming and J lost 3 bases, with 14 bases between them.

This clone has a handful of counts. V gene TRBV5-4 combines with J gene TRBJ1-2; tentatively, D is TRBD1 (6 bases). This CDR3 is 14 amino acids long. With 4 bases removed from V and 5 bases from J, the gap between germline ends came to 15 bases. Per the germline V gene, CDR1 is SGHNT and CDR2 is YYREEE (reference sequence). The CDR3: CASSPTGGGYGYTF. CDR3 sequence (DNA): TGTGCCAGCAGCCCAACCGGGGGCGGGTATGGCTACACCTTC.

The gene calls are TRBV27 and TRBJ1-6; 7 bases fit TRBD1. This CDR3 contains 12 residues. V lost 11 bases to trimming and J lost 4 bases; unmatched junction nucleotides: 2. Germline V gives CDR1 MNHEY, CDR2 SMNVEV (reference sequence). This CDR3 reads CASGGYNSPLHF. CDR3 sequence (DNA): TGTGCCTCAGGGGGGTATAATTCACCCCTCCACTTT.

Comment on this clone: The junction differs from germline at one of its ends, possibly a read error. The chain joins TRBV28 to TRBJ1-1; D not resolved. Germline V gene data show CDR1 as MDHEN and CDR2 as SYDVKM. The CDR3 runs 12 residues. Here the CDR3 DNA reads TGTGCCAGCGGGGATACTCCGGGTTTTCCCCTCTTT. Amino acid sequence: CASGDTPGFPLF. Drawing the rest from reference TRBV28 and TRBJ1-1, the complete variable domain is DVKVTQSSRYLVKRTGEKVFLECVQDMDHENMFWYRQDPGLGLRLIYFSYDVKMKEKGDIPEGYSVSREKKERFSLILESASTNQTSMYLCASGDTPGFPLFGQGTRLTVV.